These 22 T cell receptor beta chains were sequenced from one sample in a study of identical twins. MiXCR, applied by TCRdb to the 5' RACE reads, yields one record per CDR3 protein. The sample yields roughly 230,000 distinct CDR3 sequences, around 8% seen once. These sequences were also reported in another study, on yellow fever vaccine responses in identical twins.

The sequenced sample was CD8+ T cells sorted from blood. The receptor source for this set is a woman aged 18-29 years in good health.

V is TRBV7-9 and J is TRBJ1-2; TRBD1 might be the D (6 bases). Germline V gene sequence: CDR1 SEHNR, CDR2 FQNEAQ (reference sequence). The CDR3 is made up of 13 amino acids. Trimming removed 5 bases from V and 3 bases from J, with 10 bases in between. CDR3 DNA sequence: TGTGCCAGCAGCCTCCGACAGGACTATGGCTACACCTTC. Translation: CASSLRQDYGYTF. Full variable domain (missing parts from reference TRBV7-9 and TRBJ1-2): DTGVSQNPRHKITKRGQNVTFRCDPISEHNRLYWYRQTLGQGPEFLTYFQNEAQLEKSRLLSDRFSAERPKGSFSTLEIQRTEQGDSAMYLCASSLRQDYGYTFGSGTRLTVV.

The rearrangement joins TRBV28 to TRBJ2-1; D remains ambiguous. The germline V gene encodes CDR1 MDHEN and CDR2 SYDVKM. V lost 1 base and J 7 bases, leaving 11 bases between the germline ends. The CDR3 contains 14 residues. The CDR3 DNA reads as TGTGCCAGCAGTTTATCTGCGGATTCTAATGAGCAGTTCTTC. This sequence encodes CASSLSADSNEQFF.

The chain carries TRBV20-1 and TRBJ2-1, with TRBD2 identical over 13 bases. The CDR3 is made up of 17 amino acids. The V and J ends lost 6 bases and 3 bases, in that order; junction bases with no gene match: 11. From germline, CDR1 is DFQATT and CDR2 SNEGSKA (reference sequence). Here the CDR3 reads CSAAHPGTSGDYNEQFF. CDR3 nucleotides: TGCAGTGCCGCGCATCCCGGGACTAGCGGGGACTACAATGAGCAGTTCTTC.

The chain combines TRBV6-6 with TRBJ2-1, with unresolved D. Trimming removed 6 bases at V and 8 bases at J, with 14 bases between. Germline V gene lookup returns CDR1 MNHNY and CDR2 SVGAGI (reference sequence). The CDR3 is 13 amino acids. CDR3 nucleotides: TGTGCCAGCAGCCCTACAGTTTGGGATGAGCAGTTCTTC. Translated: CASSPTVWDEQFF.

This clonotype has more than one count but fewer than ten. The rearrangement joins TRBV4-3 to TRBJ2-1; possible D gene TRBD1, 5 bases. V was shortened by 0 bases and J by 4 bases, with 13 bases between the two germline ends. CDR3 length: 16 amino acids. Germline V gene sequence: CDR1 LGHNA, CDR2 YSLEER. CDR3 in amino acids: CASSQDKGARYNEQFF. In DNA, the CDR3 is TGCGCCAGCAGCCAAGATAAAGGGGCTAGATACAATGAGCAGTTCTTC.

This clonotype was found a few times. The CDR3, as DNA: TGCAGCGTTGTCACCGGCCTCCCCTACGAGCAGTACTTC. Amino acids: CSVVTGLPYEQYF. This sequence joins TRBV29-1 and TRBJ2-7; D unresolved. The germline V and J ends were trimmed by 4 bases and 2 bases, with 12 bases remaining between them. Germline V gene sequence: CDR1 SQVTM, CDR2 ANQGSEA. The CDR3 runs 13 residues.

This clonotype appeared many times. This rearrangement joins TRBV7-9 to TRBJ2-5, with D possibly TRBD1 on 6 matching bases. The germline V gene encodes CDR1 SEHNR and CDR2 FQNEAQ (reference sequence). V was shortened by 6 bases and J by 0 bases, with 11 bases between the two germline ends. This CDR3 comprises 14 residues. The CDR3 loop reads CASRSRDNQETQYF. Here the CDR3 DNA reads TGTGCCAGCAGGTCCCGGGACAACCAAGAGACCCAGTACTTC. The entire variable domain, with the rest obtained from reference TRBV7-9 and TRBJ2-5, is as follows: DTGVSQNPRHKITKRGQNVTFRCDPISEHNRLYWYRQTLGQGPEFLTYFQNEAQLEKSRLLSDRFSAERPKGSFSTLEIQRTEQGDSAMYLCASRSRDNQETQYFGPGTRLLVL.

On this clonotype itself: A much more abundant neighbour one base away suggests this may be a read error. The CDR3 loop is CAISDSAGYNGQFF. As DNA, the CDR3 is TGTGCCATCAGTGATTCAGCGGGGTACAATGGGCAGTTCTTC. The J gene is TRBJ2-1, the V gene TRBV10-3, with 7 bases fitting TRBD2. The CDR3 length is 14 residues. Germline V gives CDR1 ENHRY, CDR2 SYGVKD.

V is TRBV7-2 and J is TRBJ1-2; 9 nucleotides align to TRBD1. This CDR3 has 15 residues. The germline V gene encodes CDR1 SGHTA and CDR2 FQGNSA. V trimming: 4 bases; J trimming: 8 bases; junction bases outside the gene matches: 11. The CDR3 coding sequence is TGTGCCAGCAGCTCCTGGACAGGGGATGCCGGAGGCTACACCTTC. Protein: CASSSWTGDAGGYTF.

This clonotype was detected ten times or more. The chain carries TRBV29-1 and TRBJ2-1; 7 nucleotides line up with TRBD2. The CDR3 extends over 15 amino acids. CDR1 is SQVTM and CDR2 is ANQGSEA in the germline V gene. Trimming removed 3 bases from V and 2 bases from J; junction bases left unmatched: 7. The CDR3 is CSVDRLAPTYNEQFF. The CDR3 DNA follows: TGCAGCGTTGACCGACTAGCTCCTACCTACAATGAGCAGTTCTTC.

This clonotype was recorded at least ten times. The V call is TRBV5-1, the J call TRBJ2-3; TRBD2 matches 8 bases. The CDR3 contains 15 residues. Trimming at V came to 2 bases and at J to 5 bases, leaving 7 bases not matched to a gene. Germline values: CDR1 SGHRS, CDR2 YFSETQ. Here the CDR3 reads CASSFLAREGDTQYF. The CDR3 region has the DNA TGCGCCAGCAGCTTCTTAGCCCGGGAGGGAGATACGCAGTATTTT. The entire variable domain, with the rest obtained from reference TRBV5-1 and TRBJ2-3, is as follows: KAGVTQTPRYLIKTRGQQVTLSCSPISGHRSVSWYQQTPGQGLQFLFEYFSETQRNKGNFPGRFSGRQFSNSRSEMNVSTLELGDSALYLCASSFLAREGDTQYFGPGTRLTVL.

This clonotype was seen only a few times. The chain uses TRBV12-3 or TRBV12-4 and TRBJ2-7, with D perhaps matching TRBD1 or TRBD2 (7 bases each). The CDR3 is 13 residues long. V lost 2 bases to trimming and J lost 7 bases, with 12 bases between them. As DNA, the CDR3 is TGTGCCAGCAGTTTAAACAGGGGAGGGGAGCAGTACTTC. This encodes CASSLNRGGEQYF.

Many counts were recorded for this clonotype. The chain is built from TRBV7-2 and TRBJ2-7; 10 bases agree with TRBD1. Trimming at V came to 5 bases and at J to 3 bases, leaving 4 bases not matched to a gene. CDR1 is SGHTA, CDR2 FQGNSA, per germline. The CDR3 has 14 amino acids. The CDR3 loop reads CASSLWTGGYEQYF. In DNA form, the CDR3 reads TGTGCCAGCAGCCTATGGACAGGGGGCTACGAGCAGTACTTC.

V gene TRBV4-1 combines with J gene TRBJ2-5, with D unresolved. The V and J ends lost 2 bases and 4 bases respectively, with 20 bases between them. Germline V gene data show CDR1 as MGHRA and CDR2 as YSYEKL. CDR3 length: 17 amino acids. In DNA, the CDR3 is TGCGCCAGCAGCCAACTCCGGACCGTCGATGGGATAGAGACCCAGTACTTC. Translation gives CASSQLRTVDGIETQYF.

This clonotype came up a few times. J is TRBJ1-2 and V is TRBV10-3; D gene uncertain. V shed 6 bases and J shed 4 bases, with 6 bases lying between them. The CDR3 covers 11 residues. Germline V gene data show CDR1 as ENHRY and CDR2 as SYGVKD. CDR3 in amino acids: CAIRLIYGYTF. The CDR3 DNA follows: TGTGCCATCAGATTGATCTATGGCTACACCTTC.

The rearrangement links TRBV24-1 to TRBJ2-5; TRBD1 agrees at 8 bases. J was trimmed by 5 bases and V by 0 bases; bases with no gene match: 16. The CDR3 length is 19 residues. Per germline, CDR1 KGHDR and CDR2 SFDVKD. The CDR3, as DNA: TGTGCCACCAGTGATTTGAGGGCCGGACAGGGCCTTGAGGGGGAGACCCAGTACTTC. Residues: CATSDLRAGQGLEGETQYF.

In this sample, this clonotype turned up many times. The chain carries TRBV12-3 or TRBV12-4 and TRBJ2-1; TRBD2 aligns across 14 bases. V shed 6 bases, J shed 7 bases, and the junction held 8 bases outside the gene matches. The CDR3 loop spans 16 amino acids. The CDR3 here is CASSAPGLAGDNEQFF. The CDR3 DNA reads TGTGCCAGCAGCGCACCGGGACTAGCGGGAGATAATGAGCAGTTCTTC.

This sequence joins TRBV11-2 and TRBJ2-5, with D perhaps matching TRBD1 or TRBD2 (6 bases each). Trimming stripped 5 bases from V and 3 bases from J, with 16 bases between. CDR1 is SGHAT and CDR2 is FQNNGV in the germline V gene. The CDR3 runs 15 residues. The CDR3 sequence: CASSPGRGPKETQYF. In DNA form, the CDR3 reads TGTGCCAGCAGCCCCGGACGGGGGCCGAAAGAGACCCAGTACTTC.

This clonotype was counted at least ten times. The rearrangement uses TRBV3-1 and TRBJ2-1; the D gene could be TRBD1 or TRBD2 (5 bases each). CDR3 length: 16 residues. Germline values: CDR1 LGHDT, CDR2 YNNKEL (reference sequence). Trimming left V 0 bases short and J 1 base short, with 10 bases between. This CDR3 reads CASSQDAGASYNEQFF. As DNA, the CDR3 is TGTGCCAGCAGCCAAGATGCCGGGGCTTCCTACAATGAGCAGTTCTTC.

This clonotype was observed at least ten times. The chain's CDR3 is CASRPGVIVYGYTF. CDR3 nucleotides: TGTGCCAGCAGACCAGGGGTGATAGTTTATGGCTACACCTTC. The rearrangement links TRBV27 to TRBJ1-2, with D possibly TRBD1 on 6 matching bases. There are 14 residues in the CDR3. CDR1 and CDR2 from the germline V gene are MNHEY and SMNVEV (reference sequence). V was cut by 6 bases and J by 5 bases, with 16 bases left in between.

The gene calls are TRBV28 and TRBJ1-1; unclear D gene. Germline CDR1 and CDR2: MDHEN and SYDVKM. V was pared by 2 bases and J by 0 bases, with 7 bases between. The CDR3 is 14 amino acids. As DNA, the CDR3 is TGTGCCAGCAGTTTACTCAGGCTGAACACTGAAGCTTTCTTT. Translated, it gives CASSLLRLNTEAFF.

This clonotype was seen a few times. This chain uses TRBV2 with TRBJ2-1; 7 bases match TRBD1. This CDR3 has 14 residues. In germline, CDR1 is SNHLY, CDR2 FYNNEI. The V gene end was trimmed by 8 bases and the J gene end by 6 bases; junction bases not matched to a gene: 10. The CDR3 DNA is TGTGCCAGCCTCCCCTCCAGGGGGATCAATGAGCAGTTCTTC. It is translated as CASLPSRGINEQFF.